This is a list of T cell receptor beta chains from one sample in a study of shared clonotypes between healthy human individuals. Some clones are missing from TCRdb's copy, which holds only in-frame ones; the method was immunoSEQ multiplex PCR. The sample includes hundreds of thousands of clones, around 76% of them seen just once. The sequenced material came from PBMCs. The receptors derive from a woman in her 40s in good health. Some clones in this sample may be carry-over from other donors' samples. CDR3s leave out the opening cysteine and the closing phenylalanine or tryptophan. Where a row states a size, it is once, few, many or the class of an expanded clone; other rows omit it.

j_call: TRBJ1-1; clone_size: once; v_call: TRBV7-2; cdr3_aa: ASSLRAGQTNTEAF
j_call: TRBJ1-1; clone_size: few; v_call: TRBV15; cdr3_aa: ATSRGKGTEAF
j_call: TRBJ2-7; clone_size: NA; v_call: TRBV19; cdr3_aa: ASSIGGDSYEQY
j_call: TRBJ2-3; clone_size: NA; v_call: TRBV28; cdr3_aa: ASKADLGTDTQY
j_call: TRBJ1-5; clone_size: NA; v_call: TRBV7-9; cdr3_aa: ASSLWDSNQPQH
j_call: TRBJ2-3; clone_size: NA; v_call: TRBV21-1; cdr3_aa: ASSKRSGTDTQY
j_call: TRBJ1-5; clone_size: NA; v_call: TRBV30; cdr3_aa: AWNLEGQPQH
j_call: TRBJ2-3; clone_size: NA; v_call: TRBV6-1; cdr3_aa: ASSGRLAQHPDTQY
j_call: TRBJ2-1; clone_size: once; v_call: TRBV28; cdr3_aa: ASSPGQVSYNEQF
j_call: TRBJ2-2; clone_size: NA; v_call: TRBV6-5; cdr3_aa: ASSYNLRRPGELF
j_call: TRBJ2-7; clone_size: NA; v_call: TRBV15; cdr3_aa: ATSRSLGLYEQY
j_call: TRBJ2-1; clone_size: NA; v_call: TRBV7-2; cdr3_aa: ASSLSSGRAGEQF
j_call: TRBJ1-1; clone_size: few; v_call: TRBV7-2; cdr3_aa: ASSLARNTEAF
j_call: TRBJ2-5; clone_size: NA; v_call: TRBV11-3; cdr3_aa: ASSSGGLGTQY
j_call: TRBJ1-2; clone_size: once; v_call: TRBV28; cdr3_aa: ASSLVGTGGPTGYYGYT
j_call: TRBJ2-7; clone_size: NA; v_call: TRBV29-1; cdr3_aa: SAQGGGSYEQY
j_call: TRBJ2-3; clone_size: NA; v_call: TRBV9; cdr3_aa: ASSVVGGLAGVPDTQY
j_call: TRBJ1-2; clone_size: NA; v_call: TRBV30; cdr3_aa: AWSVDQARSYT
j_call: TRBJ1-4; clone_size: NA; v_call: TRBV15; cdr3_aa: ATSRDKQGAREKLF
j_call: TRBJ2-1; clone_size: NA; v_call: TRBV5-1; cdr3_aa: ASSHLAGRDNEQF
j_call: TRBJ2-7; clone_size: NA; v_call: TRBV5-1; cdr3_aa: ASSRGVAGGRSSYEQY
j_call: TRBJ2-1; clone_size: NA; v_call: TRBV11-2; cdr3_aa: ASSLDLGTEQF